This TCR beta chain was profiled in a study of beta chain features in type 1 diabetes. Since all of the isolated RNA was reverse transcribed, expressed TCRB transcripts were what got sequenced. TCRdb's copy holds only in-frame clones and misses some; the assay was immunoSEQ multiplex PCR. The table has hundreds of thousands of clones, 7.5% to 9% seen once; the top ten hold around 0.44%. This CDR3 spans 14 amino acids. The V and J ends lost 6 bases and 1 base respectively, with 13 bases between them. In germline, CDR1 is SQVTM, CDR2 ANQGSEA. This TCR was sampled from a woman younger than 30 in good health. The chain links TRBV29-1 to TRBJ2-1; tentative D call: TRBD1 (6 bases). The sequencing sample was made of central memory CD4+ T cells from blood. The CDR3 region is CSVIQGSSYNEQFF. CDR3 nucleotides: TGCAGCGTAATACAGGGATCGTCCTACAATGAGCAGTTCTTC.